Listed below are T cell receptor beta chains from one sample, sequenced in a study of T cell repertoires in cytomegalovirus infection. TCRdb reprocessed the reads via MiXCR and lists one record per CDR3 protein. The top ten hold under 3% of the sample, which has hundreds of thousands of distinct CDR3 sequences, roughly a third seen once. The material sequenced was PBMCs. The receptor source for this set is a human donor in good health (CMV status not recorded). Some clones in this sample may be carry-over from other donors' samples. Both conserved end residues are part of each CDR3. D genes are given only for firm matches. Clone size is stated in some rows and not others, as once, few, many or a class when expanded.

V: TRBV20-1; size: .; D: .; J: TRBJ2-1; CDR3: CSARNVRTLTYNEQLF; DNA: TGCAGTGCTAGGAACGTGAGGACTCTCACCTACAATGAGCAGTTATTC
V: TRBV5-1; size: .; D: TRBD1; J: TRBJ1-2; CDR3: CASSLYPPDRATNYGYTF; DNA: TGCGCCAGCAGCTTGTATCCTCCCGACAGGGCGACTAACTATGGCTACACCTTC
V: TRBV24-1; size: few; D: .; J: TRBJ1-5; CDR3: CATSDLEVNQPQHF; DNA: TGTGCCACCAGTGATTTGGAGGTTAATCAGCCCCAGCATTTT
V: TRBV6-1; size: .; D: .; J: TRBJ1-1; CDR3: CASNPYGGTEAFF; DNA: TGTGCCAGCAACCCCTACGGAGGGACTGAAGCTTTCTTT
V: TRBV10-3; size: .; D: TRBD2; J: TRBJ2-1; CDR3: CAITPGLAGGNEQFF; DNA: TGTGCCATCACCCCGGGACTAGCGGGAGGGAATGAGCAGTTCTTC
V: TRBV6-6; size: few; D: .; J: TRBJ2-1; CDR3: CASYPGAGRNEQFF; DNA: TGTGCCTCCTACCCGGGGGCAGGGAGGAATGAGCAGTTCTTC
V: TRBV5-5; size: .; D: TRBD1; J: TRBJ2-2; CDR3: CASSFILNDRGQAANTGELFF; DNA: TGTGCCAGCAGCTTTATTCTAAACGACAGAGGACAGGCCGCGAACACCGGGGAGCTGTTTTTT
V: TRBV19; size: once; D: TRBD1; J: TRBJ1-5; CDR3: CASSIWDRVGSNQPQHF; DNA: TGTGCCAGTAGTATATGGGACAGGGTCGGTAGCAATCAGCCCCAGCATTTT
V: TRBV5-1; size: .; D: TRBD2; J: TRBJ2-1; CDR3: CASSPGTSANYNEQFF; DNA: TGCGCCAGCAGCCCGGGGACTAGCGCCAACTACAATGAGCAGTTCTTC
V: TRBV7-9; size: .; D: TRBD1; J: TRBJ1-1; CDR3: CASCKTGANTEAFF; DNA: TGTGCCAGCTGCAAAACAGGGGCCAACACTGAAGCTTTCTTT
V: TRBV20-1; size: few; D: TRBD2; J: TRBJ2-3; CDR3: CSAAGGFTDTQYF; DNA: TGCAGTGCCGCGGGGGGGTTCACAGATACGCAGTATTTT
V: TRBV28; size: .; D: TRBD1; J: TRBJ1-5; CDR3: CASSLGDRIVQPQHF; DNA: TGTGCCAGCAGTTTAGGGGACAGGATTGTTCAGCCCCAGCATTTT
V: TRBV12-3/TRBV12-4; size: .; D: .; J: TRBJ2-5; CDR3: CASSSPAGPRRETQYF; DNA: TGTGCCAGCAGTTCCCCAGCCGGACCCCGGCGGGAGACCCAGTACTTC
V: TRBV7-6; size: few; D: .; J: TRBJ2-1; CDR3: CASSLTSEQFF; DNA: TGTGCCAGCAGCCTTACAAGCGAGCAGTTCTTC
V: TRBV6-6; size: .; D: .; J: TRBJ1-1; CDR3: CASSGAGHTEAFF; DNA: TGTGCCAGCAGTGGAGCAGGGCACACTGAAGCTTTCTTT
V: TRBV7-2; size: once; D: .; J: TRBJ2-3; CDR3: CDSSLTGRSTDTQYF; DNA: TGTGACAGCAGCTTAACCGGGAGAAGCACAGATACGCAGTATTTT